This T cell receptor beta chain was observed in a study of blood T cell repertoires in COVID-19. About the study: Spain, Italy and the United States supplied samples that represented acute and convalescent COVID-19.

The method was immunoSEQ multiplex PCR; TCRdb's version includes in-frame clones alone and lacks a portion of them. Among fewer than 200,000 clones listed, 78% were seen once. Participants came from some 23 US areas, aged about 18 to 95 years. Participants' own reports of clinical history determined their cohort assignment. Germline V lookup: CDR1 SEHNR, CDR2 FQNEAQ (reference sequence). V was pared by 5 bases and J by 7 bases, with 12 bases of the junction left unmatched. The CDR3 length is 17 residues. Sequencing was done on a sample of PBMCs or T cells enriched from blood (not recorded which). The J gene is TRBJ2-1, the V gene TRBV7-9, with 12 positions matching TRBD2. This sequence originates from a woman aged 50 to 60 who had recovered from COVID-19. CDR3 sequence reads: CASSRGRLAGARNEQFF. CDR3 bases: TGTGCCAGCAGCCGCGGGAGACTAGCGGGAGCCCGGAATGAGCAGTTCTTC.